This T cell receptor (beta chain) was sequenced for a study of blood T cell repertoires in COVID-19. Study information: Samples representing acute and convalescent COVID-19 were sourced from the United States, Italy and Spain. T cells, B-cell-depleted T cells, or PBMCs provided the cDNA or gDNA that served as material.

Across 24 US areas, participants ranged in age from about 18 to 90 years. Original methodology: The assay estimated nucleated cells by amplifying reference gene primers. The protocol was immunoSEQ multiplex PCR, while the TCRdb copy is restricted to in-frame clones and leaves out a portion. D and trimming were read from the DNA, whereas the V and J calls and clone size are those reported in that table. The sample lists 200,000 to 250,000 clones; 80% to 85% were seen once. The receptor was derived from a woman aged 40 to 50 who had recovered from COVID-19. Sequencing was carried out using PBMCs or T cells enriched from blood (not recorded which).

The CDR3 sequence: CAIRGGGDQPQHF. The DNA of the CDR3 is TGTGCCATCAGAGGAGGGGGCGATCAGCCCCAGCATTTT. This sequence joins TRBV10-3 and TRBJ1-5; 7 bases fit TRBD1. The CDR3 is 13 amino acids. Germline CDR1 ENHRY, CDR2 SYGVKD. The V and J ends lost 6 bases and 5 bases, in that order; junction bases with no gene match: 4.